This T cell receptor beta chain was profiled in a study of blood T cells in healthy people across ages. Details on this clonotype: Antigen unknown.

Germline loops: CDR1 SGHVS, CDR2 FQNEAQ. The CDR3 has 18 amino acids. V was pared by 1 base and J by 2 bases, with 11 bases of the junction left unmatched. Sample-barcoded 5' priming and a J-beta primer mix drove a second PCR of about 6 to 12 cycles. TCRdb reprocessed the 5' RACE reads with MiXCR, giving one entry per CDR3 protein. The repertoire has 850,000 to 1,100,000 distinct CDR3 sequences, 35% to 40% of them found once; the top ten carry around 14%. Findings and limits, study-wide: Naive and antigen-experienced cells could not be conclusively compared, given unsorted PBMCs.

The chain joins TRBV7-8 to TRBJ2-5; 9 nucleotides match TRBD2. This TCR derives from a man aged 18-30 years in good health. The sample was blood. In nucleotides, the CDR3 is TGTGCCAGCAGCTTAGTGGTAGCGGGGGACCTGGAACAAGAGACCCAGTACTTC. This encodes CASSLVVAGDLEQETQYF.